This T cell receptor (beta chain) appears in the sequencing data of a study of molecular identifiers for immune sequencing clone quantification. Using its own MiXCR run on the PCR reads, TCRdb lists one record per CDR3 protein. In the table there are 70,000 to 95,000 distinct CDR3 sequences, over 15% of which are singletons. This clonotype was counted at least ten times. Germline V CDR1 and CDR2: SQVTM, ANQGSEA. This CDR3 has 14 amino acids. After removal of 6 bases from V and 6 bases from J, the junction contained 12 bases not matched to a gene. Sequencing was carried out using naive CD8+ T cells from blood, with Jurkat cell RNA spiked in. The subset here: FACS-sorted CD8+CD4-CCR7+CD45RA+ naive T cells. This TCR derives from a human donor in good health. Some libraries in this study had Jurkat cell RNA spiked in. The rearrangement joins TRBV29-1 to TRBJ2-3; 7 nucleotides line up with TRBD2. The CDR3 reads CSVAPSGLGDTQYF. CDR3 DNA: TGCAGCGTAGCCCCTAGCGGCCTTGGGGATACGCAGTATTTT.